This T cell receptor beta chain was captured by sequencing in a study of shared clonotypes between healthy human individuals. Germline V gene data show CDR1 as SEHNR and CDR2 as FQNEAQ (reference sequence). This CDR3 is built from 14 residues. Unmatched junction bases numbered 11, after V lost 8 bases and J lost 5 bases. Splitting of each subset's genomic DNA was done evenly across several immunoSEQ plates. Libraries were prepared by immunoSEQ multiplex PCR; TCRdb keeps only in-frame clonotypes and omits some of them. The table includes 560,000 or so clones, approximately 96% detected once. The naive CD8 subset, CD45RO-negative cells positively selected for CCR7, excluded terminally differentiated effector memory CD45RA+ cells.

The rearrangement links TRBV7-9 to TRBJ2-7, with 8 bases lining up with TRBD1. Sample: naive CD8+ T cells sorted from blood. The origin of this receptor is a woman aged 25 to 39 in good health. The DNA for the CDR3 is TGTGCCAGCCAAGAACCCGGACAGGGCAACGAGCAGTACTTC. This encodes CASQEPGQGNEQYF.